The 19 T cell receptor beta chains presented below share a single source sample, sequenced in a study of CD8 T cells in Susac syndrome. Reverse transcription of roughly 0.45 to 1 ug RNA used random hexamers. MiXCR, applied by TCRdb to the immunoSEQ multiplex PCR reads, yields one record per CDR3 protein. The table lists about 300,000 distinct CDR3 sequences, about 91% of them singletons. Source material: CD4+ T cells from PBMCs. These receptors were collected from a human donor with multiple sclerosis.

The gene calls are TRBV5-1 and TRBJ2-2; D might be TRBD1 or TRBD2, each matching 5 bases. V was cut by 6 bases and J by 4 bases, with 16 bases left in between. The CDR3 contains 15 residues. The germline gives CDR1 SGHRS, CDR2 YFSETQ. CDR3 region: CASKYTGGATGELFF. In DNA, the CDR3 is TGCGCCAGCAAATATACTGGGGGAGCCACCGGGGAGCTGTTTTTT. Full variable domain (remainder filled in from reference TRBV5-1 and TRBJ2-2): KAGVTQTPRYLIKTRGQQVTLSCSPISGHRSVSWYQQTPGQGLQFLFEYFSETQRNKGNFPGRFSGRQFSNSRSEMNVSTLELGDSALYLCASKYTGGATGELFFGEGSRLTVL.

In its sample, this clonotype was seen once. This chain connects TRBV7-2 to TRBJ2-3; TRBD2 might be the D (6 bases). CDR1 and CDR2 from the germline V gene are SGHTA and FQGNSA. This CDR3 contains 15 residues. Trimming shortened V by 2 bases and J by 4 bases, and 13 bases separated the two germline ends. CDR3 coding DNA: TGTGCCAGCAGCTTATCACCGGGAGCTCCAGATACGCAGTATTTT. The encoded protein is CASSLSPGAPDTQYF.

The J gene is TRBJ2-2, the V gene TRBV20-1; a possible D gene is TRBD1 (5 bases). CDR3 length equals 15 residues. V was clipped by 0 bases and J by 0 bases, with 8 bases between them. CDR1 DFQATT and CDR2 SNEGSKA come from the germline V gene (reference sequence). The CDR3 protein is CSARDPRANTGELFF. CDR3 coding DNA: TGCAGTGCTAGAGATCCCAGGGCGAACACCGGGGAGCTGTTTTTT.

This clonotype came up once. The J gene is TRBJ2-7, the V gene TRBV18; the match to TRBD1 covers 9 bases. Per the germline V gene, CDR1 is KGHSH and CDR2 is LQKENI. This CDR3 spans 17 amino acids. The J segment lost 4 bases and the V segment lost 3 bases, leaving 13 bases of the junction unmatched. The CDR3 here is CASSPGPPGTGIYEQYF. The CDR3 nucleotides read TGTGCCAGCTCACCCGGCCCCCCCGGGACAGGGATATACGAGCAGTACTTC. Drawing the rest from reference TRBV18 and TRBJ2-7, the complete variable domain is NAGVMQNPRHLVRRRGQEARLRCSPMKGHSHVYWYRQLPEEGLKFMVYLQKENIIDESGMPKERFSAEFPKEGPSILRIQQVVRGDSAAYFCASSPGPPGTGIYEQYFGPGTRLTVT.

V and J are TRBV25-1 and TRBJ2-7, with TRBD1 matching 8 bases. Looked up from germline, CDR1 is MGHDK and CDR2 is SYGVNS. J gave up 2 bases and V 6 bases, and 3 bases lay outside the gene matches. CDR3 length equals 13 residues. CDR3 sequence: CASSGDRTYEQYF. CDR3 sequence (DNA): TGTGCCAGCAGCGGGGACAGGACCTACGAGCAGTACTTC.

V is TRBV10-3 and J is TRBJ1-2; D unclear. This CDR3 is 17 amino acids long. V lost 0 bases and J 5 bases, leaving 19 bases between the germline ends. Germline values: CDR1 ENHRY, CDR2 SYGVKD. CDR3 loop: CAISESIEKARRYGYTF. CDR3 coding DNA: TGTGCCATCAGTGAGTCGATTGAGAAGGCTCGACGTTATGGCTACACCTTC.

V and J are TRBV5-1 and TRBJ2-4; TRBD2 is a possible D gene (8 bases). Per germline, CDR1 SGHRS and CDR2 YFSETQ. This CDR3 is built from 13 residues. Deletions cut 8 bases from V and 9 bases from J, with 18 bases between. The CDR3 here is CASSGTAGTIQYF. CDR3 DNA sequence: TGCGCCAGTAGCGGGACAGCAGGGACCATTCAGTACTTC.

The chain is built from TRBV27 and TRBJ2-7, with TRBD1 as a possible D gene (6 bases). The V gene lost 4 bases and the J gene lost 2 bases, with 12 bases spanning the gap. The CDR3 covers 14 residues. CDR1 is MNHEY and CDR2 is SMNVEV in the germline V gene (reference sequence). CDR3 region: CASSSRGFPYEQYF. The DNA for the CDR3 is TGTGCCAGCAGTTCGAGGGGGTTCCCCTACGAGCAGTACTTC.

The chain couples TRBV30 to TRBJ2-7, with a tentative D call TRBD2 (5 bases). The CDR3 is made up of 14 amino acids. The V and J ends lost 4 bases and 0 bases respectively, with 13 bases between them. CDR1 GTSNPN and CDR2 SVGIG come from the germline V gene (reference sequence). CDR3 in DNA: TGTGCCTGGAAGGTGGGAGAGGGCTCCTACGAGCAGTACTTC. This translates into CAWKVGEGSYEQYF.

The rearrangement uses TRBV5-1 and TRBJ2-7, with D possibly called TRBD1 or TRBD2 (5 bases each). This CDR3 has 12 amino acids. Germline CDR1 and CDR2: SGHRS and YFSETQ. V was shortened by 5 bases and J by 4 bases, with 10 bases between the two germline ends. The CDR3 bases are TGCGCCAGCAGGGGACCCAGGTACGAGCAGTACTTC. Amino acids: CASRGPRYEQYF.

The V gene is TRBV11-3, the J gene TRBJ2-3; 10 bases align to TRBD2. The CDR3 consists of 15 residues. J gave up 2 bases and V 5 bases, and 4 bases lay outside the gene matches. CDR1 is SGHNT, CDR2 YENEEA, per germline. Here the CDR3 DNA reads TGTGCCAGCAGCCCGGGACTAGCGCTCACAGATACGCAGTATTTT. Amino acid sequence: CASSPGLALTDTQYF.

This chain joins TRBV6-6 and TRBJ1-2, with TRBD1 matching over 9 bases. The CDR3 is made up of 16 amino acids. V lost 8 bases to trimming and J lost 4 bases; unmatched junction nucleotides: 14. Germline V CDR1 and CDR2: MNHNY, SVGAGI (reference sequence). CDR3 in amino acids: CASRTPVGQGTYGYTF. The CDR3 nucleotides read TGTGCCAGCCGGACCCCGGTGGGACAGGGAACCTATGGCTACACCTTC.

The CDR3 loop is CASSPLQGVFGEQYF. DNA for the CDR3: TGTGCCAGCAGCCCACTTCAGGGCGTCTTCGGCGAGCAGTACTTC. The chain employs TRBV3-1 and TRBJ2-7, with D perhaps TRBD1 (5 bases). This CDR3 has 15 residues. Germline-derived CDR1 and CDR2 are LGHDT and YNNKEL (reference sequence). Trimming cost V 4 bases and J 6 bases, with 19 bases left between them.

CDR3 DNA: TGTGCCAGCAGCTTAGGTCCTAGCGGGGATGTCTACGAGCAGTACTTC. Its protein product is CASSLGPSGDVYEQYF. This chain uses TRBV7-2 with TRBJ2-7, with 9 bases aligning to TRBD2. J gave up 3 bases and V 1 base, and 7 bases lay outside the gene matches. In germline, CDR1 is SGHTA, CDR2 FQGNSA. The CDR3 totals 16 residues.

The V gene is TRBV9, the J gene TRBJ1-5; D possibly corresponds to TRBD1 (6 bases). Per germline, CDR1 SGDLS and CDR2 YYNGEE. V was shortened by 0 bases and J by 7 bases, with 14 bases between the two germline ends. This CDR3 comprises 15 residues. This CDR3 is CASSVGGGARQPQHF. The CDR3 DNA reads TGTGCCAGCAGCGTAGGCGGGGGGGCGAGGCAGCCCCAGCATTTT.

This chain uses TRBV5-1 with TRBJ2-6, with TRBD1 identical over 9 bases. This CDR3 spans 17 amino acids. J was trimmed by 2 bases and V by 0 bases; bases with no gene match: 3. CDR1 is SGHRS, CDR2 YFSETQ, per germline. CDR3 in amino acids: CASSLDTGGAGANVLTF. The CDR3 DNA follows: TGCGCCAGCAGCTTGGATACAGGGGGCGCTGGGGCCAACGTCCTGACTTTC.

This sequence joins TRBV20-1 and TRBJ1-3; the match to TRBD1 covers 7 bases. V was clipped by 4 bases and J by 0 bases; unmatched bases: 3. Germline CDR1 reads DFQATT; CDR2 reads SNEGSKA (reference sequence). This CDR3 has 14 amino acids. CDR3 amino acids: CSAKDRVSGNTIYF. The CDR3 DNA follows: TGCAGTGCTAAAGACAGGGTCTCTGGAAACACCATATATTTT.

This clonotype was recorded only once. This chain links TRBV7-2 with TRBJ1-4; no definite D call. This CDR3 is 16 amino acids long. With 1 base removed from V and 8 bases from J, the gap between germline ends came to 17 bases. Germline CDR1 is SGHTA and CDR2 is FQGNSA. In DNA form, the CDR3 reads TGTGCCAGCAGCTTAGACAACCCGCTACTGAGGGAAAAACTGTTTTTT. It codes for CASSLDNPLLREKLFF.

This chain links TRBV6-5 with TRBJ2-2, with D perhaps TRBD2 (5 bases). CDR3 size: 15 residues. V lost 6 bases, J lost 0 bases, and 11 bases lay in between. From germline, CDR1 is MNHEY and CDR2 SVGAGI. CDR3 in amino acids: CASRPGTPNTGELFF. CDR3 bases: TGTGCCAGCAGGCCGGGAACCCCGAACACCGGGGAGCTGTTTTTT.